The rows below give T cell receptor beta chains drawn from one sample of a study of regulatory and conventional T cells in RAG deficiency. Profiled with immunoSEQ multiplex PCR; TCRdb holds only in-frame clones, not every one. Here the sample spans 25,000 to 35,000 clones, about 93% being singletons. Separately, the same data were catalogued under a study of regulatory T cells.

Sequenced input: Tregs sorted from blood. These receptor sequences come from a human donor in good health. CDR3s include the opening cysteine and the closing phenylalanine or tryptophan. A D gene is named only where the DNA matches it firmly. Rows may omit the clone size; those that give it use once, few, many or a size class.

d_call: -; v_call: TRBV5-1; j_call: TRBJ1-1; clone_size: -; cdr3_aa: CASSLAERTYNTEAFF; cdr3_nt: TGCGCCAGCAGCTTGGCGGAGAGGACATATAACACTGAAGCTTTCTTT
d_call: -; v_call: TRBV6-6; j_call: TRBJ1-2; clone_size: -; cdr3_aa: CASVRGYGYTF; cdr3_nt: TGTGCCAGCGTCAGGGGCTATGGCTACACCTTC
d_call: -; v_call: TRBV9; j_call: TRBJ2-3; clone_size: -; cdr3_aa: CASSWDTSDTQYF; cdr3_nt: TGTGCCAGCAGCTGGGACACCTCAGATACGCAGTATTTT
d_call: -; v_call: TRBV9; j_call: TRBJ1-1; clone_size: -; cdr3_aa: CASSVAGSMNTEAFF; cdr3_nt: TGTGCCAGCAGCGTAGCTGGGTCCATGAACACTGAAGCTTTCTTT
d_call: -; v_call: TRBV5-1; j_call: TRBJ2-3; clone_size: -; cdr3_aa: CASKDGVDTQYF; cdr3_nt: TGCGCCAGCAAGGACGGGGTGGATACGCAGTATTTT
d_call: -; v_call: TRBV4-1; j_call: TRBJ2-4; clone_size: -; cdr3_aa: CASSQLWILAKNIQYF; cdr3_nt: TGCGCCAGCAGCCAACTGTGGATACTAGCCAAAAACATTCAGTACTTC
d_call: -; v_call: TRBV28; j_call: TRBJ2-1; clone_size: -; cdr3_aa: CASSLWEGGAKVDEQFF; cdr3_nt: TGTGCCAGCAGTTTATGGGAGGGGGGGGCCAAGGTCGATGAGCAGTTCTTC
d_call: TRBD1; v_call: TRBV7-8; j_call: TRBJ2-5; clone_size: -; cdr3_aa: CASSLVGQGYQETQYF; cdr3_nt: TGTGCCAGCAGCTTAGTGGGACAGGGGTACCAAGAGACCCAGTACTTC
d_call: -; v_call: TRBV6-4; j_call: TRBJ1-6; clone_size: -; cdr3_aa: CASSDSIGNSPLHF; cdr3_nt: TGTGCCAGCAGTGACTCGATTGGTAATTCACCCCTCCACTTT
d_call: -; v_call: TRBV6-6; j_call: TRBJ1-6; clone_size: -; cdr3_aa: CASGSGNSPLHF; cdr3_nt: TGTGCCAGCGGGAGCGGTAATTCACCCCTCCACTTT
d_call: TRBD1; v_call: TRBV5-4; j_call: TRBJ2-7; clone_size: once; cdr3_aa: CASRKDRITHEQYF; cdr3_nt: TGTGCCAGCAGGAAGGACAGGATAACCCACGAGCAGTACTTC
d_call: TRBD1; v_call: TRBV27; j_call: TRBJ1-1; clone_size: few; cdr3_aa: CASRDRGWNTEAFF; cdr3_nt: TGTGCCAGCAGAGACAGGGGCTGGAACACTGAAGCTTTCTTT